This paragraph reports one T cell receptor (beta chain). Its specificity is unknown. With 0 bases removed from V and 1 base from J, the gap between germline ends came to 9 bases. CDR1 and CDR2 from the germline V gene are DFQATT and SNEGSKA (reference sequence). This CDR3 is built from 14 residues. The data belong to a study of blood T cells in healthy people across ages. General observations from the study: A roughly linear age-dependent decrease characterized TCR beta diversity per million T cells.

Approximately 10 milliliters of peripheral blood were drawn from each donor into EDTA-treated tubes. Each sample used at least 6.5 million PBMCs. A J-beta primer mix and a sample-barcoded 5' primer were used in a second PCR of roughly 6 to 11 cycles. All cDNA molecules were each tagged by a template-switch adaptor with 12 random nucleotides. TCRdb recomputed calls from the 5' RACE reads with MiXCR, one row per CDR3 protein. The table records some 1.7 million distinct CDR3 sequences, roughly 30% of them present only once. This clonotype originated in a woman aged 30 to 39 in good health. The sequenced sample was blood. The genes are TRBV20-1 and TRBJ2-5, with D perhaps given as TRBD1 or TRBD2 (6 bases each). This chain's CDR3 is CSARDGGLQETQYF. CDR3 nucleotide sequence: TGCAGTGCTAGAGACGGGGGCCTCCAAGAGACCCAGTACTTC.